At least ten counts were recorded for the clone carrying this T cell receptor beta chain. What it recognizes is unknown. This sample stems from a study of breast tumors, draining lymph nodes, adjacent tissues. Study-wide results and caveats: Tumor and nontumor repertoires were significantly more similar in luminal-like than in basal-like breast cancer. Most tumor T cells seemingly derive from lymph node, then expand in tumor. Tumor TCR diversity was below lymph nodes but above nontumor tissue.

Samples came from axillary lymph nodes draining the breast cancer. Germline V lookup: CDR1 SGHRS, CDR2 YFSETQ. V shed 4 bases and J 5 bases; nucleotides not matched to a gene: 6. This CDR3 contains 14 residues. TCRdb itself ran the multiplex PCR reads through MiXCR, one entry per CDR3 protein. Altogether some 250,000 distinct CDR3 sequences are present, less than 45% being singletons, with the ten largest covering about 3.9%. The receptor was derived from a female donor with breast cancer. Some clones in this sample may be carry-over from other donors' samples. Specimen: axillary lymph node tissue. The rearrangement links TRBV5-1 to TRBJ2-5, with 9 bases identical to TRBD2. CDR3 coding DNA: TGCGCCAGCAGCCCGGGACTAGCTGGTGAGACCCAGTACTTC. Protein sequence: CASSPGLAGETQYF.